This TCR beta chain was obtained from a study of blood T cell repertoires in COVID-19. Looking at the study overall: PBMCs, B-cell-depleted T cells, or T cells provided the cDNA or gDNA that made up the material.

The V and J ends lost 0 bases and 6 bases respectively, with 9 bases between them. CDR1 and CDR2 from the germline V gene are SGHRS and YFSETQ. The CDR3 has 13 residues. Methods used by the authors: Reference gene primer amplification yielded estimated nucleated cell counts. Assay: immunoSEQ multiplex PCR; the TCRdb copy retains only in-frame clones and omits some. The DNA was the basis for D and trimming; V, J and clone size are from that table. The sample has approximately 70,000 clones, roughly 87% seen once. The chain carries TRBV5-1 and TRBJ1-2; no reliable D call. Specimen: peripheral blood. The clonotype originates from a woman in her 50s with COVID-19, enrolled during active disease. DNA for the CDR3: TGCGCCAGCAGCTTGGACAGTAAAAATGGCTACACCTTC. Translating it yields CASSLDSKNGYTF.